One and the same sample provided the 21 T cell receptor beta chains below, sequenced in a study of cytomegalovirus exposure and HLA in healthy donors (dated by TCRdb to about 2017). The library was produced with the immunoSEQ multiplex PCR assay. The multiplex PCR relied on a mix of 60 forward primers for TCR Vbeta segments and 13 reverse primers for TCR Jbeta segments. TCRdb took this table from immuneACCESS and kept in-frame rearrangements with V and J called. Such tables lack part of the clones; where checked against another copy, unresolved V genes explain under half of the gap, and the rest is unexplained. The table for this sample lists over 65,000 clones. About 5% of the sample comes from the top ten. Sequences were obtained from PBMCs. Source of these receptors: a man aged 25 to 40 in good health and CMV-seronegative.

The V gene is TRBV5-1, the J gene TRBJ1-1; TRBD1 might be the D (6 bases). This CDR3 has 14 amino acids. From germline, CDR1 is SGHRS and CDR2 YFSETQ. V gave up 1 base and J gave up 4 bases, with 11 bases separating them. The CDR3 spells CASSLQGIGTEAFF. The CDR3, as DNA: TGCGCCAGCAGCTTGCAGGGGATTGGCACTGAAGCTTTCTTT.

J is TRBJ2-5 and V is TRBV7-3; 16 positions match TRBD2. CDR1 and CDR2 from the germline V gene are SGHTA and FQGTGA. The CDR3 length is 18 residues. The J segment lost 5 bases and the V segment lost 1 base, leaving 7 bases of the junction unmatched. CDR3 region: CASSLRGLAGGARETQYF. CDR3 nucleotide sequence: TGTGCCAGCAGCTTAAGGGGACTAGCGGGGGGGGCCCGGGAGACCCAGTACTTC.

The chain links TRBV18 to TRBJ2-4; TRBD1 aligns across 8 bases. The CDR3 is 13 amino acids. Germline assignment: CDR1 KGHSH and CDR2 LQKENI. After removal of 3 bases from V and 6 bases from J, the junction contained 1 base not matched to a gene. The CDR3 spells CASSPGQGNIQYF. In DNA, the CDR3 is TGTGCCAGCTCACCCGGACAGGGAAACATTCAGTACTTC.

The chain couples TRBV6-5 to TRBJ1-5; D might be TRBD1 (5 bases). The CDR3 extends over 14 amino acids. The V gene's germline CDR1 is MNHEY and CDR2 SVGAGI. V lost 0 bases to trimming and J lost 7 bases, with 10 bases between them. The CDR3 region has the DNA TGTGCCAGCAGTTACTCTGGGGAGGGGCAGCCCCAGCATTTT. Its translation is CASSYSGEGQPQHF.

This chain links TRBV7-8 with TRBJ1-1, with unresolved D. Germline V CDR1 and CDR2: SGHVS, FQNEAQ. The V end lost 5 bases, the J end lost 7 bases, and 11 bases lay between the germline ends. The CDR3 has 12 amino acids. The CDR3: CASSPRRSEAFF. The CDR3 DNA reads TGTGCCAGCAGCCCCAGGAGGAGTGAAGCTTTCTTT.

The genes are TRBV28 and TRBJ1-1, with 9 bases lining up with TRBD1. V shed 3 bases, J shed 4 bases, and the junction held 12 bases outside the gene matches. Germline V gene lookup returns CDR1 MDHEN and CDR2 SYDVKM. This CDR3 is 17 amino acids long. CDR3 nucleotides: TGTGCCAGCAGTTTTCCTTCGACAGGGGGAATGATCACTGAAGCTTTCTTT. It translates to CASSFPSTGGMITEAFF. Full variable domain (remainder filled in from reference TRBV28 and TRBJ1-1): DVKVTQSSRYLVKRTGEKVFLECVQDMDHENMFWYRQDPGLGLRLIYFSYDVKMKEKGDIPEGYSVSREKKERFSLILESASTNQTSMYLCASSFPSTGGMITEAFFGQGTRLTVV.

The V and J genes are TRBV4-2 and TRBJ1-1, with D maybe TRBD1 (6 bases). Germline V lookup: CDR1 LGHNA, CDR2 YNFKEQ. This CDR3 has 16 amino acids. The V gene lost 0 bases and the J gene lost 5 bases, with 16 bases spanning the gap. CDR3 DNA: TGTGCCAGCAGCCAAGACCGGGACAAAGGGCGGACTGAAGCTTTCTTT. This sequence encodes CASSQDRDKGRTEAFF.

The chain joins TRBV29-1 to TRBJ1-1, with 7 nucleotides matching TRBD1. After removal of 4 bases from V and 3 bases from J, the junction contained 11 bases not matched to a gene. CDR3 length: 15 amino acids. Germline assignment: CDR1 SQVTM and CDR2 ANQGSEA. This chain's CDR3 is CSVVRLQGSDTEAFF. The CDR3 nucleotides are TGCAGCGTTGTACGACTACAGGGGTCCGACACTGAAGCTTTCTTT.

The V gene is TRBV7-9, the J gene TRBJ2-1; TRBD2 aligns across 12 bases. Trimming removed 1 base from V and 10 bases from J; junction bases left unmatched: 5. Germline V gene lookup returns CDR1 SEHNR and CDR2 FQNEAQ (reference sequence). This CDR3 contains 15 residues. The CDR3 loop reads CASSLGLAGDREQFF. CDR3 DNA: TGTGCCAGCAGCTTAGGACTAGCGGGAGATCGCGAGCAGTTCTTC. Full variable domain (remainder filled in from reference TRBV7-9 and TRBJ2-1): DTGVSQNPRHKITKRGQNVTFRCDPISEHNRLYWYRQTLGQGPEFLTYFQNEAQLEKSRLLSDRFSAERPKGSFSTLEIQRTEQGDSAMYLCASSLGLAGDREQFFGPGTRLTVL.

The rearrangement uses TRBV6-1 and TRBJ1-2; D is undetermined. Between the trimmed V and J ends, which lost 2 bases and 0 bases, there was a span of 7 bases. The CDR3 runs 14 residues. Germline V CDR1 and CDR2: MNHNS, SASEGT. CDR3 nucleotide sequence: TGTGCCAGCAGTGAAATACGGGCTAACTATGGCTACACCTTC. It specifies CASSEIRANYGYTF.

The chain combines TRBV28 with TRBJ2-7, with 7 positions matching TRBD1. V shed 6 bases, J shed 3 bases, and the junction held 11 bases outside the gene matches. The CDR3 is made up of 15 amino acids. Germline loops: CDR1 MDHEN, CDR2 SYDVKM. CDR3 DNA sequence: TGTGCCAGCAGCTCCTTAAGGGACAGCTTCTACGAGCAGTACTTC. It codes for CASSSLRDSFYEQYF.

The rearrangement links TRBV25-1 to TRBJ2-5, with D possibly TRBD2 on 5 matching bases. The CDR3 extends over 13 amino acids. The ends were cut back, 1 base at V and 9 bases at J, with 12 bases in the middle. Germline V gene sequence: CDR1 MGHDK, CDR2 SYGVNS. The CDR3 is CASSEWAARAQYF. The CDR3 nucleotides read TGTGCCAGCAGTGAATGGGCAGCGCGGGCCCAGTACTTC.

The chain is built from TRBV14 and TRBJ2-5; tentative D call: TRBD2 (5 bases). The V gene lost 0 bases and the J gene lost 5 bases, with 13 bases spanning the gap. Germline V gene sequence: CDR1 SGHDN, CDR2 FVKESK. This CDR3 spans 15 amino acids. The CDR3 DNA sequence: TGTGCCAGCAGCCAAGATACGTTCGGGATGGAGACCCAGTACTTC. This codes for CASSQDTFGMETQYF.

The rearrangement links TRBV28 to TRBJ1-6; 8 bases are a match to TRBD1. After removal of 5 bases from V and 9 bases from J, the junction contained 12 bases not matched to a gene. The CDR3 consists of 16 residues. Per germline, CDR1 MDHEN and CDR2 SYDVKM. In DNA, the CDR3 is TGTGCCAGCAGTCCCCAGACAGGGGTTCTGGGTTCACCCCTCCACTTT. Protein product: CASSPQTGVLGSPLHF.

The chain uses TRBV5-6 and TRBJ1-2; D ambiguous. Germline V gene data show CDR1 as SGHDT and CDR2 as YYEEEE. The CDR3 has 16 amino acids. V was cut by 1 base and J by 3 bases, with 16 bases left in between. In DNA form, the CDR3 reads TGTGCCAGCAGCTTGATGGAGATAAATCCATACTATGGCTACACCTTC. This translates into CASSLMEINPYYGYTF.

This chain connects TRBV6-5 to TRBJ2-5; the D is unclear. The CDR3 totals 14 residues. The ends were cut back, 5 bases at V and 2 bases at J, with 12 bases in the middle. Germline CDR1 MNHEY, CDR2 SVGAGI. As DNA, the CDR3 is TGTGCCAGCAGTCCCCTGACAAATCAAGAGACCCAGTACTTC. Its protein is CASSPLTNQETQYF.

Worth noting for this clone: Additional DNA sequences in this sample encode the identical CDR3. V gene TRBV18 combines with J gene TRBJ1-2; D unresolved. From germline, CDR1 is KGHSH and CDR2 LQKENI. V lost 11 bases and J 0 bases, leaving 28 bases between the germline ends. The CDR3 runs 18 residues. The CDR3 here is CASSPYARLILANYGYTF. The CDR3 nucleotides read TGTGCCTCCTCCCCATACGCTCGGCTAATCCTAGCTAACTATGGCTACACCTTC.

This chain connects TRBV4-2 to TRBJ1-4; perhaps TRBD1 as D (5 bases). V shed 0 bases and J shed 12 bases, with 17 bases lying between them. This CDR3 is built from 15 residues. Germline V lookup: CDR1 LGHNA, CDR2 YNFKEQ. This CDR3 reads CASSQDGDSQQQLFF. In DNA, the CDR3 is TGTGCCAGCAGCCAAGACGGGGACTCCCAACAGCAACTGTTTTTT.

CDR3 coding DNA: TGCGCCAGCAGCTTGGAACAGAACGCAGCCTATGGCTACACCTTC. It translates to CASSLEQNAAYGYTF. The chain carries TRBV5-1 and TRBJ1-2; D remains unclear. This CDR3 comprises 15 residues. CDR1 and CDR2 (germline): SGHRS, YFSETQ. Trimming pared 0 bases from V and 4 bases from J, leaving 13 bases between.

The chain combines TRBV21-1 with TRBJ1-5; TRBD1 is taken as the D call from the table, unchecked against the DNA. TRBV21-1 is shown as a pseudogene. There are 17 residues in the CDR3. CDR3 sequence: CARPGTGTTIGDQPQHF. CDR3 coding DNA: TGTGCCAGGCCAGGGACAGGCACCACGATTGGGGATCAGCCCCAGCATTTT.

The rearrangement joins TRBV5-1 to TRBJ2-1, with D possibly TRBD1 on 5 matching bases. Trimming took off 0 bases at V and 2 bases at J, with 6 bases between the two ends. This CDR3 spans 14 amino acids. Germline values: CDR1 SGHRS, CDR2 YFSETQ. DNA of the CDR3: TGCGCCAGCAGCTTGGCGACAGCCTACAATGAGCAGTTCTTC. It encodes CASSLATAYNEQFF.